This TCR beta chain is from a study of CD8 T cells in Susac syndrome. The study, taken as a whole, reports: The study's TCR sequencing and HLA analysis drew on a certain number of individuals. That number was acknowledged as relatively small.

The multiple sclerosis controls, all treatment-naive patients, had relapsing-remitting disease that was stable or active. About this clonotype: Its antigen is currently unknown.

RNA, at about 0.45 to 1 ug, was reverse transcribed with random hexamers. immunoSEQ multiplex PCR amplified TCR beta CDR3 across 54 Vbeta, 13 Jbeta. TCRdb fed the immunoSEQ multiplex PCR reads into MiXCR, producing one record per CDR3 protein. The data contain about 200,000 distinct CDR3 sequences, about 96% of them singletons. This CDR3 is 13 amino acids long. The germline CDR1 and CDR2 sequences are SGHRS and YFSETQ. The junction had 7 bases not matched to a gene; V was cut back by 7 bases and J by 9 bases. This chain links TRBV5-1 with TRBJ1-6; 7 bases fit TRBD1. The sample comprised CD4+ T cells from PBMCs. The source of this sequence is a human donor with multiple sclerosis. The CDR3 is CASHRGGGSPLHF. Here the CDR3 DNA reads TGCGCCAGCCACCGAGGGGGCGGTTCACCCCTCCACTTT.